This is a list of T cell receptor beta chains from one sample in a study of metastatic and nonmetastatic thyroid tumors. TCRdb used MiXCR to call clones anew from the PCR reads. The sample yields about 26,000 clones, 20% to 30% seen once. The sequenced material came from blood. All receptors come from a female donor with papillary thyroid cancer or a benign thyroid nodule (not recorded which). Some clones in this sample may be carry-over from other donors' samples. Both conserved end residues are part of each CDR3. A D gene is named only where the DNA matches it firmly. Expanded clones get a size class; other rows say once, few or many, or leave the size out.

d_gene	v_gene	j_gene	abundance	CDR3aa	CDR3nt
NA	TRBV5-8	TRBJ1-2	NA	CASSLDEDAGYTF	TGTGCCAGCAGCTTGGATGAAGACGCCGGCTACACCTTC
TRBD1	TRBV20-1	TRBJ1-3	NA	CSAVGQGLAGNTIYF	TGCAGTGCTGTAGGACAGGGGCTCGCTGGAAACACCATATATTTT
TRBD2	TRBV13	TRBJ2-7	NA	CASSLLAGEGFEQYF	TGTGCCAGCAGCTTATTAGCGGGAGAAGGCTTCGAGCAGTACTTC
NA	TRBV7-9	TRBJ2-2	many	CASSLSSRAGGELFF	TGTGCCAGCAGCTTATCTTCCAGGGCCGGCGGGGAGCTGTTTTTT
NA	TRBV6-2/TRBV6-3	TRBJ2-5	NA	CASSYLSGSGVEETQYF	TGTGCCAGCAGTTACCTTTCTGGATCGGGAGTCGAGGAGACCCAGTACTTC
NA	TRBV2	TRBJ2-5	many	CASSEGGSGGETQYF	TGTGCCAGCAGTGAAGGGGGTTCAGGAGGGGAGACCCAGTACTTC
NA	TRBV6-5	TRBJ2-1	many	CASSYSKVYNEQFF	TGTGCCAGCAGTTACTCGAAGGTTTACAATGAGCAGTTCTTC
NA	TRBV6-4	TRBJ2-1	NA	CASSDSSDGGHNEQFF	TGTGCCAGCAGTGACTCGTCAGACGGGGGTCACAATGAGCAGTTCTTC
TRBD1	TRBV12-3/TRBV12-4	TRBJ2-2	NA	CASSSTGYTGELFF	TGTGCCAGCAGTTCGACAGGGTACACCGGGGAGCTGTTTTTT
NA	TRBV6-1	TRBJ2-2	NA	CASIQQRAGELFF	TGTGCCAGCATCCAACAGCGGGCCGGGGAGCTGTTTTTT
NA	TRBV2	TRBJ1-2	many	CASSEVRNPTNYGYTF	TGTGCCAGCAGTGAGGTGAGGAACCCGACTAACTATGGCTACACCTTC
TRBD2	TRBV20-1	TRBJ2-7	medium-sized	CSAQGQTSVSGEQYF	TGCAGCGCCCAAGGCCAGACTAGCGTAAGTGGGGAGCAGTACTTC
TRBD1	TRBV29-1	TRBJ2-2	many	CSVTGTVNTGELFF	TGCAGCGTTACCGGGACAGTGAACACCGGGGAGCTGTTTTTT
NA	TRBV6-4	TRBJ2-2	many	CASSVTGLNTGELFF	TGTGCCAGCAGTGTGACTGGCCTAAACACCGGGGAGCTGTTTTTT
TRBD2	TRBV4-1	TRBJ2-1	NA	CASSEVRSSGSSRNEQFF	TGCGCCAGCAGCGAAGTCCGTTCTAGCGGGAGCTCGCGAAATGAGCAGTTCTTC
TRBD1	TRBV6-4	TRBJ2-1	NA	CASSDGTGGNEQFF	TGTGCCAGCAGTGACGGGACAGGGGGCAATGAGCAGTTCTTC
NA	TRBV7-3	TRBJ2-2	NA	CASSLSQGGTGKLFF	TGTGCCAGCAGCTTAAGTCAGGGCGGCACCGGCAAGCTGTTTTTT
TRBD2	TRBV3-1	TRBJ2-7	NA	CASSQVAGGAYEQYF	TGTGCCAGCAGCCAAGTTGCGGGGGGGGCCTACGAGCAGTACTTC
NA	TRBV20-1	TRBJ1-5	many	CSARDWGAAGNQPQHF	TGCAGTGCTAGAGATTGGGGGGCTGCGGGCAATCAGCCCCAGCATTTT
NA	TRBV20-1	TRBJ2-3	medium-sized	CSATRGGTDTQYF	TGCAGTGCTACCCGAGGAGGCACAGATACGCAGTATTTT
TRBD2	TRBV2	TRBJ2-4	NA	CASSLRTSGVAKNIQYF	TGTGCCAGCAGCCTTCGGACTAGCGGGGTAGCCAAAAACATTCAGTACTTC
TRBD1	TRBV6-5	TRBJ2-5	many	CASSYSRTGGATQYF	TGTGCCAGCAGTTACTCTAGGACAGGGGGCGCGACCCAGTACTTC
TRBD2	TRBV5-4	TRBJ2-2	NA	CASSRGGTSHTGELFF	TGTGCCAGCAGCCGAGGGGGGACTAGCCACACCGGGGAGCTGTTTTTT
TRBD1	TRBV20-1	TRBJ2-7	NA	CSARPLPGQGSTFHEQYF	TGCAGTGCTAGACCTTTACCGGGACAGGGGAGTACTTTCCACGAGCAGTACTTC
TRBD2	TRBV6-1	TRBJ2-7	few	CASRGGSYEQYF	TGTGCCAGCAGGGGCGGGAGCTACGAGCAGTACTTC
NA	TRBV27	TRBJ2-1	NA	CASSSGAGPSSYNEQFF	TGTGCCAGCAGTTCGGGGGCAGGTCCGAGCTCCTACAATGAGCAGTTCTTC
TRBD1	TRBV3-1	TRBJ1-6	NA	CASSPHSGTGGSPLHF	TGTGCCAGCAGCCCTCACAGTGGGACAGGGGGGTCACCCCTCCACTTT
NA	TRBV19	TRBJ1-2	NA	CASSIPGGGSYGYTF	TGTGCCAGTAGTATACCCGGAGGGGGATCCTATGGCTACACCTTC
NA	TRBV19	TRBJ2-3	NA	CASSMGRDGTDTQYF	TGTGCCAGTAGTATGGGCAGGGACGGCACAGATACGCAGTATTTT
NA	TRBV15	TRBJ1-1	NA	CATTARGRGDTEAFF	TGTGCCACCACCGCTCGGGGCAGGGGTGACACTGAAGCTTTCTTT
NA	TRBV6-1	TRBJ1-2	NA	CTSRMVGYGYTF	TGTACCAGCAGGATGGTAGGCTATGGCTACACATTC
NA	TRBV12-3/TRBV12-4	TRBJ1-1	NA	CASINGWTEAFF	TGTGCCAGCATCAACGGATGGACTGAAGCTTTCTTT
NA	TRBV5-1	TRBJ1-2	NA	CASSLQGLYGYTF	TGCGCCAGCAGCTTACAGGGCCTCTATGGCTACACCTTC
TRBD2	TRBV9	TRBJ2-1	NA	CAISVAGGAGEQFF	TGTGCCATCAGCGTAGCGGGAGGAGCGGGTGAGCAGTTCTTC
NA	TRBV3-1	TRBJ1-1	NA	CASSQRGSAGDTEAFF	TGTGCCAGCAGCCAAAGGGGGTCGGCGGGAGACACTGAAGCTTTCTTT
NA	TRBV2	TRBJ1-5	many	CASRDDRGPQPQHF	TGTGCCAGCAGGGACGACAGAGGACCCCAGCCCCAGCATTTT
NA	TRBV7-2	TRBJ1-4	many	CASSLAARSSEKLFF	TGTGCCAGCAGCTTAGCGGCCAGGTCAAGTGAAAAACTGTTTTTT
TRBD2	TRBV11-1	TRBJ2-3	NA	CASSPYPGLAGPDTQYF	TGTGCCAGCAGCCCCTACCCGGGACTAGCGGGTCCAGATACGCAGTATTTT
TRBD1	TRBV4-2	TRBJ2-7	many	CASSQHKQGERAYEQYF	TGTGCCAGCAGCCAACATAAACAGGGGGAGAGAGCCTACGAGCAGTACTTC
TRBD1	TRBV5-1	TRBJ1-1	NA	CASSLEPQGGLSTEAFF	TGCGCCAGCAGCTTGGAGCCCCAGGGGGGTTTGTCGACTGAAGCTTTCTTT
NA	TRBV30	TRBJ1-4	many	CAWSVRYMAGDEKLFF	TGTGCCTGGAGTGTACGTTACATGGCAGGGGATGAAAAACTGTTTTTT
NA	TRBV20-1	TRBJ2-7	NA	CSARDRDLGREQYF	TGCAGTGCTAGAGACCGAGACCTCGGGCGGGAGCAGTACTTC
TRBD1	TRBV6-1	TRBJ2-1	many	CASRNPAGGAGRGDNEQFF	TGTGCCAGCAGGAATCCCGCAGGGGGCGCGGGTAGAGGGGACAATGAGCAGTTCTTC
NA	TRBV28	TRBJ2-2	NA	CASSLGWTEGLFGELFF	TGTGCCAGCAGTTTAGGGTGGACAGAGGGCTTGTTCGGGGAGCTGTTTTTT
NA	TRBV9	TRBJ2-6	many	CASSVGPRSGANVLTF	TGTGCCAGCAGCGTAGGCCCCCGATCTGGGGCCAACGTCCTGACTTTC
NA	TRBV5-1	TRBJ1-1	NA	CASSPGPSTEAFF	TGCGCCAGCAGTCCCGGACCAAGCACTGAAGCTTTCTTT
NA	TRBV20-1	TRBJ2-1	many	CSASGRIYNEQFF	TGCAGTGCTAGCGGAAGAATTTACAATGAGCAGTTCTTC
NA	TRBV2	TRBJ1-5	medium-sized	CASIEQGPSNQPQHF	TGTGCCAGCATCGAGCAGGGCCCAAGCAATCAGCCCCAGCATTTT